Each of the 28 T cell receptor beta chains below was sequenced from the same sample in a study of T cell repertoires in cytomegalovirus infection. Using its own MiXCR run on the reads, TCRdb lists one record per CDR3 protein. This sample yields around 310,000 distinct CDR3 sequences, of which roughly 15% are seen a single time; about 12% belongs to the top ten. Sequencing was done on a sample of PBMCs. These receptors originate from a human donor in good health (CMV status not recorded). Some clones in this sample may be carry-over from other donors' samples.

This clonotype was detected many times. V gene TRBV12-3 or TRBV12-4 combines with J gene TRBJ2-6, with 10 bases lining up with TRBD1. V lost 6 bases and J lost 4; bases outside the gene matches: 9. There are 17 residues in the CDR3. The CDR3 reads CASSRDRGGIGANVLTF. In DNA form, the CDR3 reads TGTGCCAGCAGCCGGGACAGGGGAGGTATCGGGGCCAACGTCCTGACTTTC.

In nucleotides, the CDR3 is TGTGCCAGCAGCCGAGGGACAGGGGTATGGGATGAGCAGTTCTTC. It is translated as CASSRGTGVWDEQFF. The chain uses TRBV28 and TRBJ2-1; 10 nucleotides match TRBD1. V shed 6 bases, J shed 8 bases, and the junction held 10 bases outside the gene matches. CDR3 length equals 15 residues. The V gene's germline CDR1 is MDHEN and CDR2 SYDVKM. The whole variable domain, remainder taken from reference TRBV28 and TRBJ2-1, is DVKVTQSSRYLVKRTGEKVFLECVQDMDHENMFWYRQDPGLGLRLIYFSYDVKMKEKGDIPEGYSVSREKKERFSLILESASTNQTSMYLCASSRGTGVWDEQFFGPGTRLTVL.

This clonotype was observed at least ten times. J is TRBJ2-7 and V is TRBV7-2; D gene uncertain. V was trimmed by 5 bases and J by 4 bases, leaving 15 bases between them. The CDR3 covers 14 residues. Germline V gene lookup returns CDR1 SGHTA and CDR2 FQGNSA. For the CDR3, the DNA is TGTGCCAGCAGCCACATGGGTAAACCTTACGAGCAGTACTTC. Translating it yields CASSHMGKPYEQYF.

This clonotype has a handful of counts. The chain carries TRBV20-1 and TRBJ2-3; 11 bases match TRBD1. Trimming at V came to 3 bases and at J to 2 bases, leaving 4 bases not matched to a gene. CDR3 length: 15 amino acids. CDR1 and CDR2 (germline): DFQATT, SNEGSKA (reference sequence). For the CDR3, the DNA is TGCAGTGCTAGTTGGGACAGGGGGAACACAGATACGCAGTATTTT. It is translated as CSASWDRGNTDTQYF.

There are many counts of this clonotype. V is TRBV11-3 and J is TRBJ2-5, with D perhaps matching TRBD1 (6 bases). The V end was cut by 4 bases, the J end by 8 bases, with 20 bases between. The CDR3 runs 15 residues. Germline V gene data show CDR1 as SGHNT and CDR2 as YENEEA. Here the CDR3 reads CASSSGTDSAETQYF. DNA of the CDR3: TGTGCCAGCAGCTCGGGGACGGACAGCGCCGAAACCCAGTACTTC.

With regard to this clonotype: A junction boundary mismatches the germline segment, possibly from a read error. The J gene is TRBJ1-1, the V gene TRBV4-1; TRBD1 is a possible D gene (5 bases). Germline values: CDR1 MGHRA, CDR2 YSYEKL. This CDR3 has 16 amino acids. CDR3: CASSQDQQGVNTEAFF. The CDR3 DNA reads TGTGCCAGCAGCCAAGATCAGCAGGGCGTGAACACTGAAGCTTTCTTT.

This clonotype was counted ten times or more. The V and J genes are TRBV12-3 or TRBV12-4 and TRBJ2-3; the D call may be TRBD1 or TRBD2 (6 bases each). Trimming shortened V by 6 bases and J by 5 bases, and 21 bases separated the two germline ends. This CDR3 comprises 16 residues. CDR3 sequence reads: CASSRGTTSGRDTQYF. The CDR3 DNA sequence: TGTGCCAGCAGCCGCGGGACAACCTCAGGGAGAGATACGCAGTATTTT.

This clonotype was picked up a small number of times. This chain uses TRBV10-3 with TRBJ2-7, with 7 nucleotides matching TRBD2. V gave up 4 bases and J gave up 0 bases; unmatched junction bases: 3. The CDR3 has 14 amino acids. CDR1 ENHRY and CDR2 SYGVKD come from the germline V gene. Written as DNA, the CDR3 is TGTGCCATCAGTGTCGGGGGGAGCTCCTACGAGCAGTACTTC. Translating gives CAISVGGSSYEQYF.

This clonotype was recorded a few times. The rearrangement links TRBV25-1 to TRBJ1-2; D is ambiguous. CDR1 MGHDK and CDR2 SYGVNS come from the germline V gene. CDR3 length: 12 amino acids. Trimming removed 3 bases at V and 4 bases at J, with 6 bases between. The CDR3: CASSDPFYGYTF. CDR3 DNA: TGTGCCAGCAGTGATCCTTTCTATGGCTACACCTTC.

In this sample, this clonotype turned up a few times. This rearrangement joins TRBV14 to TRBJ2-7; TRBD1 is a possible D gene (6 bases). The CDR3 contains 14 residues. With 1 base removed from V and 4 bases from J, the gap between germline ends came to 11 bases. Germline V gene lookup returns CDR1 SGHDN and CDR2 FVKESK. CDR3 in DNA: TGTGCCAGCAGCCAAGTTGACAGGCGATACGAGCAGTACTTC. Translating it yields CASSQVDRRYEQYF.

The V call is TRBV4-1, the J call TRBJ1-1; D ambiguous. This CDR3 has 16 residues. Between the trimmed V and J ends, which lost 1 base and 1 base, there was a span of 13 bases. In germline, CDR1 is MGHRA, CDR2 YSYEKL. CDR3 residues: CASSQGPSQSNTEAFF. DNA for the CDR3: TGCGCCAGCAGCCAAGGTCCGTCCCAATCGAACACTGAAGCTTTCTTT.

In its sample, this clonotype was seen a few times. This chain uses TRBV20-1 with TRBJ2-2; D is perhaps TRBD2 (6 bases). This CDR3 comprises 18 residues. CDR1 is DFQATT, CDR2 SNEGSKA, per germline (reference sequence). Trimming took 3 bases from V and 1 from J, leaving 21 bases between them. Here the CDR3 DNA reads TGCAGTGCTAGTATCTTCGGCGGGGTAGCCTTGAACACCGGGGAGCTGTTTTTT. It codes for CSASIFGGVALNTGELFF.

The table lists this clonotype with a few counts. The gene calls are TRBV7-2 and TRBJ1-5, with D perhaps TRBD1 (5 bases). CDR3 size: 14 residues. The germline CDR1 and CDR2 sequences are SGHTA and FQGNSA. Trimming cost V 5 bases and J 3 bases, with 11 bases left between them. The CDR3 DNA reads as TGTGCCAGCAGCCCCCGGGACGCCAATCAGCCCCAGCATTTT. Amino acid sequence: CASSPRDANQPQHF.

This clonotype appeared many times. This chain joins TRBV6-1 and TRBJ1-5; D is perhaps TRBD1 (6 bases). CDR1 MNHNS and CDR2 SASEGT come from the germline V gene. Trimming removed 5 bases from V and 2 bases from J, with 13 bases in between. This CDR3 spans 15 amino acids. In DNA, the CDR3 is TGTGCCAGCAGTCTACAGACAGGCGGCAATCAGCCCCAGCATTTT. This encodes CASSLQTGGNQPQHF.

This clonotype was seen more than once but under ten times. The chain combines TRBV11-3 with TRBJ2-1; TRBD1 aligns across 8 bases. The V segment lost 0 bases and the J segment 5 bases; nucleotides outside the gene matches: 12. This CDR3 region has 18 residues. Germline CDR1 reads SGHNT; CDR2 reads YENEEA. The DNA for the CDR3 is TGTGCCAGCAGCTTAGACCAGACCGGGACAGGTTTCCACAATGAGCAGTTCTTC. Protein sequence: CASSLDQTGTGFHNEQFF.

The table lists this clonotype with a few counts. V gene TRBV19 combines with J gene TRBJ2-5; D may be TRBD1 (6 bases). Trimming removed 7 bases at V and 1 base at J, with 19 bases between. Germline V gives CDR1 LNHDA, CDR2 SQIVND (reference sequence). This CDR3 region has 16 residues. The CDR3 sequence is CASTGWGQGAQETQYF. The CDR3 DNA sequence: TGTGCCAGTACCGGTTGGGGGCAAGGGGCCCAAGAGACCCAGTACTTC.

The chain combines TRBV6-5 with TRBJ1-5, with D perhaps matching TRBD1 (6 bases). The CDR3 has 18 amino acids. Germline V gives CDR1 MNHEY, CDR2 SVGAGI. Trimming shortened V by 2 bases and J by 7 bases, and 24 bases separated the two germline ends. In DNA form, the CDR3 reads TGTGCCAGCAGTTACCCCATGGGGGGCGCCCCACCGGGACAGCCCCAGCATTTT. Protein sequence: CASSYPMGGAPPGQPQHF.

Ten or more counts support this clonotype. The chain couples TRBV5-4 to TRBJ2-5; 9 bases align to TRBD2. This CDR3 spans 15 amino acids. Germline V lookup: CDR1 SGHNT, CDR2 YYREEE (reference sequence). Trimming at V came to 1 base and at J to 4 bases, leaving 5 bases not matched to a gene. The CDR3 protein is CASSLSAGGPETQYF. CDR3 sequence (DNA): TGTGCCAGCAGCTTGAGCGCGGGGGGGCCAGAGACCCAGTACTTC. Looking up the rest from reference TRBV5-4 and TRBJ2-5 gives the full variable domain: ETGVTQSPTHLIKTRGQQVTLRCSSQSGHNTVSWYQQALGQGPQFIFQYYREEENGRGNFPPRFSGLQFPNYSSELNVNALELDDSALYLCASSLSAGGPETQYFGPGTRLLVL.

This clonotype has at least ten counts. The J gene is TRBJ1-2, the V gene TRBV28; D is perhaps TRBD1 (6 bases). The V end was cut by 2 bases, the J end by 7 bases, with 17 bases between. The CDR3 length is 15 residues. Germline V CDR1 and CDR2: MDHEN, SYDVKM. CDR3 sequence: CASSLGGPLVGGYTF. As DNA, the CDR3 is TGTGCCAGCAGTTTAGGGGGCCCTTTGGTGGGTGGCTACACCTTC.

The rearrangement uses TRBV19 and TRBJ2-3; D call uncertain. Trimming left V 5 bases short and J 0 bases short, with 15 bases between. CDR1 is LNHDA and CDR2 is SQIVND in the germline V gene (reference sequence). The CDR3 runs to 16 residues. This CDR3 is CASSPWTAPSTDTQYF. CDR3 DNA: TGTGCCAGTAGTCCCTGGACGGCCCCTAGCACAGATACGCAGTATTTT.

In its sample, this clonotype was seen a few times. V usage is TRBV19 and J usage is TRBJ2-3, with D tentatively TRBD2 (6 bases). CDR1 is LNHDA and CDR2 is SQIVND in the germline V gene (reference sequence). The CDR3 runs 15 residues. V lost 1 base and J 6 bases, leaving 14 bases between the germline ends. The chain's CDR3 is CASSIGGGAWDTQYF. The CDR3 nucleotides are TGTGCCAGTAGTATAGGCGGCGGGGCCTGGGATACGCAGTATTTT.

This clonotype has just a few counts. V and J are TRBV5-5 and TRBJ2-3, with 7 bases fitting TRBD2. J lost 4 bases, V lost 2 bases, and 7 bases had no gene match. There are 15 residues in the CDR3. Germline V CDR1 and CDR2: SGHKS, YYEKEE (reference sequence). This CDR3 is CASSLRSGVADTQYF. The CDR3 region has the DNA TGTGCCAGCAGCTTAAGAAGCGGGGTGGCAGATACGCAGTATTTT.

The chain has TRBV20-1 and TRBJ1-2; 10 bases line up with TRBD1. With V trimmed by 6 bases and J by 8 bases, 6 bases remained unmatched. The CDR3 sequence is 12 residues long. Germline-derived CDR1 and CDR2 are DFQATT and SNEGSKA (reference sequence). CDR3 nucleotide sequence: TGCAGTGCCACGGACAGGGGGGAGGGCTACACCTTC. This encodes CSATDRGEGYTF.

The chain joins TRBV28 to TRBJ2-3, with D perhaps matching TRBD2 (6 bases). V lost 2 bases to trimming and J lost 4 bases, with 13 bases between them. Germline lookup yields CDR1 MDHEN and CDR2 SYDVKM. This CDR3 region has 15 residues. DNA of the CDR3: TGTGCCAGCAGTTTAGCGGGGATCGCCGCAGATACGCAGTATTTT. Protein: CASSLAGIAADTQYF. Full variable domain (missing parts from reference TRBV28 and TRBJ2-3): DVKVTQSSRYLVKRTGEKVFLECVQDMDHENMFWYRQDPGLGLRLIYFSYDVKMKEKGDIPEGYSVSREKKERFSLILESASTNQTSMYLCASSLAGIAADTQYFGPGTRLTVL.

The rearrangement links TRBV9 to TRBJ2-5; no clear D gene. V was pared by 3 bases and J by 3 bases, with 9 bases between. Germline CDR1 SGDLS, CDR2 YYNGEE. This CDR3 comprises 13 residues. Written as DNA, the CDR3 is TGTGCCAGCAGCGGTAGGGCAGAAGAGACCCAGTACTTC. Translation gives CASSGRAEETQYF.

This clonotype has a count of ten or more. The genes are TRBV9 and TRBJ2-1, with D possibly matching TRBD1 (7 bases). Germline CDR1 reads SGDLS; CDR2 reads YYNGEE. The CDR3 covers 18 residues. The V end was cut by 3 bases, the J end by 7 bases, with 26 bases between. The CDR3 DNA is TGTGCCAGCAGCGAAAGCGGTCCCGAGGTCAGGGGGGAGAATGAGCAGTTCTTC. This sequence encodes CASSESGPEVRGENEQFF.

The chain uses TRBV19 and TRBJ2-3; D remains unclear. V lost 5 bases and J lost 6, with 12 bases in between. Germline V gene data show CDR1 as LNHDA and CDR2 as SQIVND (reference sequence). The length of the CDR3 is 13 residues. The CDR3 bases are TGTGCCAGTAGTGGCACCCCATGGGATACGCAGTATTTT. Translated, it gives CASSGTPWDTQYF.

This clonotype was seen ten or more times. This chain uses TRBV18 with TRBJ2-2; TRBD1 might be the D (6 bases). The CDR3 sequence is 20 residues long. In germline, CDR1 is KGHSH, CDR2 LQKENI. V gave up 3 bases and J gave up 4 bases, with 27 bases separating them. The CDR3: CASSPVRDKKLLEFTGELFF. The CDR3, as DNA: TGTGCCAGCTCACCCGTTAGGGACAAGAAACTCCTGGAGTTCACCGGGGAGCTGTTTTTT.